This is a list of T cell receptor beta chains from one sample in a study of Graves' ophthalmopathy and Graves' hyperthyroidism. One entry per CDR3 protein results from TCRdb running MiXCR on the multiplex PCR reads. The sample yields hundreds of thousands of distinct CDR3 sequences, 22% seen once. The material sequenced was peripheral blood. The receptors shown here come from a woman in her late teens or twenties with stable Graves' hyperthyroidism. Some clones in this sample may be carry-over from other donors' samples. CDR3s leave out the opening cysteine and the closing phenylalanine or tryptophan. The D gene is left open where the match is weak.

cdr3_aa d_call j_call v_call
ASSQDFSPRSFQPYEQY . TRBJ2-7 TRBV4-1
AWSAEEGAMNTEAF . TRBJ1-1 TRBV30
ASSWRRVGLEETQY . TRBJ2-5 TRBV11-2
ASENRGTGELF TRBD1 TRBJ2-2 TRBV12-3/TRBV12-4
ASSYSSARRFYEQY . TRBJ2-7 TRBV6-5
ATSLDRGQGYGYT TRBD1 TRBJ1-2 TRBV15
ASSRGTKTEAF . TRBJ1-1 TRBV12-3/TRBV12-4
ASSFLRGYEQY . TRBJ2-7 TRBV28
ASMGTSGSFTGELF TRBD2 TRBJ2-2 TRBV4-1
SARTDSETQY . TRBJ2-5 TRBV20-1
ASSISTANYGYT . TRBJ1-2 TRBV6-5
ASSLAGQADTQY TRBD1 TRBJ2-3 TRBV12-3/TRBV12-4
ASRRDRNQETQY . TRBJ2-5 TRBV6-1
ASSFLENTIY . TRBJ1-3 TRBV12-3/TRBV12-4
SGLGLARQETQY TRBD2 TRBJ2-5 TRBV20-1
ASSQANPWTSGEEQY . TRBJ2-7 TRBV3-1
ASSLGQGWRETQY TRBD1 TRBJ2-5 TRBV12-3/TRBV12-4
ASSRHNLQETQY . TRBJ2-5 TRBV6-4
ASSSERQGLNQPQH TRBD1 TRBJ1-5 TRBV27
ASKEYTEAF . TRBJ1-1 TRBV2
ASSYTPWGTSGNTIY . TRBJ1-3 TRBV6-5
ASTARAGGPREQY TRBD2 TRBJ2-7 TRBV28
ASSFVGTGQDEQY TRBD1 TRBJ2-7 TRBV27
ASRDGQRPSYEQY . TRBJ2-7 TRBV12-3/TRBV12-4
ASSPAGTGSYGYT . TRBJ1-2 TRBV4-2
ASSGVGSLSRYEQY . TRBJ2-7 TRBV13
ASSALSQKGGGELF . TRBJ2-2 TRBV6-1
ASAQGNQPQH . TRBJ1-5 TRBV12-5
ASSRAGQGNTEAF . TRBJ1-1 TRBV19
ASSYDRDRERGGYT TRBD1 TRBJ1-2 TRBV6-2/TRBV6-3
ASSNLPTDGNQPQH . TRBJ1-5 TRBV19
ASSPRHPAQH . TRBJ1-5 TRBV12-3/TRBV12-4
ASSLDRGQYEQY . TRBJ2-7 TRBV7-2
ASSIRVLNTEAF . TRBJ1-1 TRBV11-2
AGSVRNTEAF . TRBJ1-1 TRBV6-1
ASSYYSGGGRTGELF TRBD2 TRBJ2-2 TRBV6-2/TRBV6-3
ASSPRTGGKNGYT TRBD1 TRBJ1-2 TRBV13
ASSYRSSAGGYGYT TRBD1 TRBJ1-2 TRBV7-2
ASSLWGSGEQY . TRBJ2-7 TRBV11-2
ASFGTTTSYEQY TRBD2 TRBJ2-7 TRBV5-6